This T cell receptor (beta chain) was profiled in a study of long-term antiretroviral therapy in people with HIV. Notes on this clone: Its antigen is unidentified.

The authors ran the immunoSEQ assay, v3.0, at survey level. Clones were sequenced by immunoSEQ multiplex PCR, and TCRdb holds only the in-frame ones, with some missing. The sample lists 20,000 to 30,000 clones; approximately 81% were seen once. Each participant with HIV received care in the United States. Study findings and constraints: Even long-term ART left TRB diversity below transplant donor controls, despite gains. Blood dates from the mid-2000s to the late 2010s, possibly under older ART regimens.

The CDR3 is 15 residues long. Trimming took 2 bases from V and 3 from J; bases not matched to a gene: 5. Germline V CDR1 and CDR2: SGHRS, YFSETQ. Source: unsorted PBMCs, taken approximately 4.8 years after starting antiretroviral therapy. The chain recombines TRBV5-1 with TRBJ1-5; 7 nucleotides line up with TRBD1. The TCR sequence derives from a man between 40 and 49 years old with HIV. DNA of the CDR3: TGCGCCAGCAGCTTAGAGACAGGGCACAATCAGCCCCAGCATTTT. Protein sequence: CASSLETGHNQPQHF.